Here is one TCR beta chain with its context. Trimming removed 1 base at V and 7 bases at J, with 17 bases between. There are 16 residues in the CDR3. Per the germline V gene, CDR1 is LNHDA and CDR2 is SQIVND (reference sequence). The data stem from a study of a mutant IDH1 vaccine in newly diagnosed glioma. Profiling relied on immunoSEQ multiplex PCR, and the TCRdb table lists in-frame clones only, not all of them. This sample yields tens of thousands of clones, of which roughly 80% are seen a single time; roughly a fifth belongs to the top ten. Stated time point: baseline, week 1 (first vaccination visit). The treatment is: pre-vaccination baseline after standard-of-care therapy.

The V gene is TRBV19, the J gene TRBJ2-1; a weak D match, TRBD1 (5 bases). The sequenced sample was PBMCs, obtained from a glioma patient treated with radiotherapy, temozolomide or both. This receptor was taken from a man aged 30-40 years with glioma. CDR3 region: CASSIGSRVIINEQFF. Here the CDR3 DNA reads TGTGCCAGTAGTATAGGGTCCAGGGTCATAATTAATGAGCAGTTCTTC.